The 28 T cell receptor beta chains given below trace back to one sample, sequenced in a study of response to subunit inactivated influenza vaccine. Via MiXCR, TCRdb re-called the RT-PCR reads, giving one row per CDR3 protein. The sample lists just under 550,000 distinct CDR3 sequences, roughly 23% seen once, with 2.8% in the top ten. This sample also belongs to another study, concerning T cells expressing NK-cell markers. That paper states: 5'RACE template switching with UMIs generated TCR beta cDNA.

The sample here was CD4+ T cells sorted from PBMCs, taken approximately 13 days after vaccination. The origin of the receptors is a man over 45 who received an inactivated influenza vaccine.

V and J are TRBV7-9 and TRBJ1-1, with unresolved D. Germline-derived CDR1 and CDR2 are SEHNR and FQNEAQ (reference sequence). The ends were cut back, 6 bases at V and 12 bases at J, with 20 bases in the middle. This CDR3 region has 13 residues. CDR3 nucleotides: TGTGCCAGCAGGCGGGAAGGAGCTTTGTTAACTTTCTTT. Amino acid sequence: CASRREGALLTFF.

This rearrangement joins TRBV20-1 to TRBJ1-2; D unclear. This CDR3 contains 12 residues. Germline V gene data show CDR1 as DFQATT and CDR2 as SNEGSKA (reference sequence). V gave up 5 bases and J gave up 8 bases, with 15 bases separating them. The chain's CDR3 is CSAGSTALGYTF. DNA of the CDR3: TGCAGTGCTGGAAGTACGGCTTTAGGCTACACCTTC.

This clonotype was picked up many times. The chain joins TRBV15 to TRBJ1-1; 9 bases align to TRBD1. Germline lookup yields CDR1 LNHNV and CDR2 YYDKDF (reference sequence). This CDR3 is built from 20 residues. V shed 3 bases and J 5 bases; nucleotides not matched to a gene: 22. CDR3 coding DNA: TGTGCCACCAGCAGCACTCATTACTCGGGACAGGGTCAGATGAGGACTGAAGCTTTCTTT. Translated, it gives CATSSTHYSGQGQMRTEAFF.

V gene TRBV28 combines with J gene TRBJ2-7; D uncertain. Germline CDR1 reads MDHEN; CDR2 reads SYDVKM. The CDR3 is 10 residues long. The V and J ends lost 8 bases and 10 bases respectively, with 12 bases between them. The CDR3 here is CASGYSLQYF. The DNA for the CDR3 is TGTGCCAGCGGATACAGCTTACAGTACTTC.

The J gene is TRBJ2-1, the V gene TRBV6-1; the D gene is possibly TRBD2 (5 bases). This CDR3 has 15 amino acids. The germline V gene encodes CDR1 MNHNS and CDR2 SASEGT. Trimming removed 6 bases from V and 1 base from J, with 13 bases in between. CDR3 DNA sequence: TGTGCCAGCAGCAAGACTGAGGGTTCCTACAATGAGCAGTTCTTC. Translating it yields CASSKTEGSYNEQFF.

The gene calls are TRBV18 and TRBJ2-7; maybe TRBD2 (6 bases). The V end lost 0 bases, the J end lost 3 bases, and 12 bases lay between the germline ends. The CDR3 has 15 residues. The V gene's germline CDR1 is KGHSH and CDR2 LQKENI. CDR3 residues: CASSPPGTLFYEQYF. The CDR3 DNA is TGTGCCAGCTCACCACCCGGGACTTTGTTCTACGAGCAGTACTTC.

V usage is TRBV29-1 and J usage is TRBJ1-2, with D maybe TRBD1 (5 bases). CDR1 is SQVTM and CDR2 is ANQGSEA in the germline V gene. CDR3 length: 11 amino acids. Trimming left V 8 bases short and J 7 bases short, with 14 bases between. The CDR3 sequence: CSTGGVSGYTF. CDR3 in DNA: TGCAGCACTGGGGGGGTTTCTGGCTACACCTTC.

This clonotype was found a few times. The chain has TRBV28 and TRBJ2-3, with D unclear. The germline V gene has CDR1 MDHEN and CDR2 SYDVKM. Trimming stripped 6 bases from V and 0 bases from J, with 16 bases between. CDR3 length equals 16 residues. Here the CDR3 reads CASSPYILTSTDTQYF. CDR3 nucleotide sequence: TGTGCCAGCAGCCCATACATACTCACCAGCACAGATACGCAGTATTTT.

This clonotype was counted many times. The CDR3 is CASSFRAGNTIYF. CDR3 DNA sequence: TGTGCCAGCAGTTTTCGTGCTGGAAACACCATATATTTT. The chain recombines TRBV12-3 or TRBV12-4 with TRBJ1-3; D is unresolved. CDR3 length: 13 residues. Trimming stripped 3 bases from V and 2 bases from J, with 5 bases between.

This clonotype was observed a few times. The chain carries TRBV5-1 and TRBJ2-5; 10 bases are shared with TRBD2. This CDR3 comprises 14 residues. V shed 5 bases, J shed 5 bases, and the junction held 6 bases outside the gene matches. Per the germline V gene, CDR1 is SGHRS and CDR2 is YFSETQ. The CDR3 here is CASRIGTSEETQYF. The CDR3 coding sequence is TGCGCCAGCAGAATAGGGACTAGCGAGGAGACCCAGTACTTC.

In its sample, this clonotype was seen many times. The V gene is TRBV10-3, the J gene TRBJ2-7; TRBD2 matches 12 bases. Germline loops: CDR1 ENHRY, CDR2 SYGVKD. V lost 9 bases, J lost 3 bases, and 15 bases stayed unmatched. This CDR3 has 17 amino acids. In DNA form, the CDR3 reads TGTGCCATTTCCCCTTATACTAGCGGGGGGCGCAGCTACGAGCAGTACTTC. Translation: CAISPYTSGGRSYEQYF.

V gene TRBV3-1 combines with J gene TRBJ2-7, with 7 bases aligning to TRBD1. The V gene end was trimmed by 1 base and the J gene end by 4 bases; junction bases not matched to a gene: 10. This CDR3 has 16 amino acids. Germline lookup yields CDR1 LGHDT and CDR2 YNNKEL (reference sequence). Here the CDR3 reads CASSQGSPDRAYEQYF. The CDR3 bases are TGTGCCAGCAGCCAAGGTTCCCCTGACAGGGCTTACGAGCAGTACTTC.

The CDR3 loop reads CAISPGSLTGEKLFF. CDR3 in DNA: TGTGCCATCAGTCCGGGGAGCCTTACTGGGGAAAAACTGTTTTTT. This rearrangement joins TRBV10-3 to TRBJ1-4; D uncertain. CDR3 length equals 15 residues. The germline V and J ends were trimmed by 5 bases and 8 bases, with 18 bases remaining between them. The germline V gene encodes CDR1 ENHRY and CDR2 SYGVKD.

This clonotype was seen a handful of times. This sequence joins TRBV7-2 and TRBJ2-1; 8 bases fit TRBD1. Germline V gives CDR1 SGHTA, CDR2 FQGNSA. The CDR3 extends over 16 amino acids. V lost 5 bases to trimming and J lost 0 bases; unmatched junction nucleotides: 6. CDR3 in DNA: TGTGCCAGCAGCATCCAGGGGGCTCGCTCCTACAATGAGCAGTTCTTC. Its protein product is CASSIQGARSYNEQFF.

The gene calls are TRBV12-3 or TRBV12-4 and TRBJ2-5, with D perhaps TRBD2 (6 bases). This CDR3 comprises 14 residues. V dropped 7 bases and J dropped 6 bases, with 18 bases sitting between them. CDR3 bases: TGTGCCAGCACCGTTGGACTAATCCTCCAGACCCAGTACTTC. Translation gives CASTVGLILQTQYF.

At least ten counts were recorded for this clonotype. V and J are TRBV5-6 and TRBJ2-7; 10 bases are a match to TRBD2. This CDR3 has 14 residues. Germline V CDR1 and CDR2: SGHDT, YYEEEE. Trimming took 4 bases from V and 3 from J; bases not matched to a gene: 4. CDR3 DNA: TGTGCCAGCAGCGTAGCGGGGGGATACTACGAGCAGTACTTC. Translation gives CASSVAGGYYEQYF.

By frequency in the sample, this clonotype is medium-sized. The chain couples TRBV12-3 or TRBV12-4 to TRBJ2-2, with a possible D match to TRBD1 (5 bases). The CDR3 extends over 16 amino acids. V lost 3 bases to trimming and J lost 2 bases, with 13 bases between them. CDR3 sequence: CASSFGATFNTGELFF. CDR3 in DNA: TGTGCCAGCAGTTTTGGGGCGACTTTCAACACCGGGGAGCTGTTTTTT.

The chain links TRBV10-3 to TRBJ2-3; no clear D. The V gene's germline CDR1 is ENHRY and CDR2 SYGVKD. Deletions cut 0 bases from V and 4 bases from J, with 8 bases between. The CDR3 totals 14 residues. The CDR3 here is CAISESMFADTQYF. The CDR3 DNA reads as TGTGCCATCAGTGAGTCGATGTTCGCAGATACGCAGTATTTT.

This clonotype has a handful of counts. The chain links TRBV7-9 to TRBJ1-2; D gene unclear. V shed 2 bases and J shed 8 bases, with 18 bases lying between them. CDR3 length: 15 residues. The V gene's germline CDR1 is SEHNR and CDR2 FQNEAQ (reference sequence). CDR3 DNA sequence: TGTGCCAGCAGCTTACGACGGACTGGGGAACGGGGCTACACCTTC. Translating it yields CASSLRRTGERGYTF.

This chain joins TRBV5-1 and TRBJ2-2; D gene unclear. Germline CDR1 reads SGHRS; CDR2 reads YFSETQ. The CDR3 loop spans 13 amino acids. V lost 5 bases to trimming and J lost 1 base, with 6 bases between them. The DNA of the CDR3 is TGCGCCAGCAGGCCTCAGAACACCGGGGAGCTGTTTTTT. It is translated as CASRPQNTGELFF.

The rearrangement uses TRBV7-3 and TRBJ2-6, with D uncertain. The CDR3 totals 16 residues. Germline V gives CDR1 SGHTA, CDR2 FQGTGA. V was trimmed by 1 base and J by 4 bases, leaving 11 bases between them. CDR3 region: CASSLNPGAGANVLTF. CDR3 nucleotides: TGTGCCAGCAGCTTAAACCCGGGCGCGGGGGCCAACGTCCTGACTTTC.

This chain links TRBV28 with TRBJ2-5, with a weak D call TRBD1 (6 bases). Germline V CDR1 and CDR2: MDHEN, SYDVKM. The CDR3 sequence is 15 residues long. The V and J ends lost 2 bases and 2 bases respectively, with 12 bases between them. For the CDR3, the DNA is TGTGCCAGCAGTTTAGGGCAGGGGATTCAAGAGACCCAGTACTTC. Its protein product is CASSLGQGIQETQYF.

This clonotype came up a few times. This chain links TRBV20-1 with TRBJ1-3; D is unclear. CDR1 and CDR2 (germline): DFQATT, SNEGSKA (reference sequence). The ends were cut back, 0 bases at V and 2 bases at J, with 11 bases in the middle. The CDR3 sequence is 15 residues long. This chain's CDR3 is CSARDPRRTGNTIYF. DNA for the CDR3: TGCAGTGCTAGAGATCCTCGAAGGACTGGAAACACCATATATTTT.

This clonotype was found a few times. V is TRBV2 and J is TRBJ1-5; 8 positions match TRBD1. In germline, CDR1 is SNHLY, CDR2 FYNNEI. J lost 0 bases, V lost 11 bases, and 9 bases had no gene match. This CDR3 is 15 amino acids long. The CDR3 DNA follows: TGTGCCGGTTGGACAGGGCCTTATAGCAATCAGCCCCAGCATTTT. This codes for CAGWTGPYSNQPQHF.

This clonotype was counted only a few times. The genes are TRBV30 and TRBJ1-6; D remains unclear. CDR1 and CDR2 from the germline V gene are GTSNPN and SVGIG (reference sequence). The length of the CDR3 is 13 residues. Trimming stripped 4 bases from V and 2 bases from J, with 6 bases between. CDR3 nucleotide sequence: TGTGCCTGGACCGATACCTATAATTCACCCCTCCACTTT. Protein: CAWTDTYNSPLHF.

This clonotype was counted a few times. The CDR3 DNA reads as TGCAGTGCTAGACTAGTTCCTGAGCAGTTCTTC. It encodes CSARLVPEQFF. J is TRBJ2-1 and V is TRBV20-1; no clear D. Germline CDR1 DFQATT, CDR2 SNEGSKA (reference sequence). V shed 2 bases and J shed 9 bases, with 8 bases lying between them. The CDR3 runs to 11 residues.

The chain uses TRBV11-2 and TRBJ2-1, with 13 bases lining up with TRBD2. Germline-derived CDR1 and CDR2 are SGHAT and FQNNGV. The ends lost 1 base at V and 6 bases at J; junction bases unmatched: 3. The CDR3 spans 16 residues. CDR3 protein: CASSLVRTSGSNEQFF. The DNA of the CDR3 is TGTGCCAGCAGCTTAGTAAGGACTAGCGGGAGCAATGAGCAGTTCTTC.

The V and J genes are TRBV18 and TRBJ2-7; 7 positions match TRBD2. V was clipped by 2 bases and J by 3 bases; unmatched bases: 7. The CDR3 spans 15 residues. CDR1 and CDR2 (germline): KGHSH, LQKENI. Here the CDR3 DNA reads TGTGCCAGCTCACCATTTGCGGGAGCGAACTACGAGCAGTACTTC. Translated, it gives CASSPFAGANYEQYF.